The 32 T cell receptor beta chains given below trace back to one sample, sequenced in a study of Ad26.COV2.S vaccination and SARS-CoV-2 variants. The treatment was: around 19 received Ad26.COV2.S at low or high dose, single or two shots; 5 received placebo; per-sample allocation not given. Sampling happened 63 days after the first vaccine or placebo injection. The assay was immunoSEQ multiplex PCR, and TCRdb's table has in-frame clones only and misses some. The table has around 300,000 clones, 75% to 90% seen once. This sample comprised peripheral blood, obtained in a trial of Ad26.COV2.S vaccine versus placebo. These receptors all stem from a person aged 18-60 years who received the Ad26.COV2.S COVID-19 vaccine or a placebo.

The chain joins TRBV7-2 to TRBJ2-7, with TRBD1 matching 7 bases. CDR3 length equals 14 residues. V trimming: 1 base; J trimming: 3 bases; junction bases outside the gene matches: 3. The germline V gene encodes CDR1 SGHTA and CDR2 FQGNSA. The chain's CDR3 is CASSLVAGGYEQYF. CDR3 coding DNA: TGTGCCAGCAGCTTAGTGGCAGGGGGCTACGAGCAGTACTTC.

This clone has just a few counts. The CDR3 here is CASSPGHEQFF. The DNA for the CDR3 is TGTGCCAGCAGCCCCGGCCATGAGCAGTTCTTC. The chain combines TRBV9 with TRBJ2-1; D remains unclear. CDR1 and CDR2 (germline): SGDLS, YYNGEE. This CDR3 is 11 amino acids long. V dropped 4 bases and J dropped 8 bases, with 7 bases sitting between them.

V usage is TRBV19 and J usage is TRBJ1-1; 7 nucleotides match TRBD1. V shed 3 bases, J shed 1 base, and the junction held 8 bases outside the gene matches. Germline V gene lookup returns CDR1 LNHDA and CDR2 SQIVND (reference sequence). The CDR3 covers 16 residues. CDR3 sequence reads: CASSMHWTGENTEAFF. The CDR3 DNA follows: TGTGCCAGTAGTATGCACTGGACAGGTGAGAACACTGAAGCTTTCTTT.

The V gene is TRBV9, the J gene TRBJ2-1, with D possibly TRBD1 on 5 matching bases. The CDR3 runs 14 residues. Germline V gene data show CDR1 as SGDLS and CDR2 as YYNGEE. The V end was cut by 3 bases, the J end by 4 bases, with 11 bases between. Here the CDR3 DNA reads TGTGCCAGCAGCGGAAACAGGTATTACAATGAGCAGTTCTTC. Translating gives CASSGNRYYNEQFF.

The chain couples TRBV18 to TRBJ1-5; D unresolved. The CDR3 is 13 residues long. V dropped 2 bases and J dropped 4 bases, with 6 bases sitting between them. CDR1 is KGHSH and CDR2 is LQKENI in the germline V gene. CDR3 sequence (DNA): TGTGCCAGCTCACCATCCCAGAATCAGCCCCAGCATTTT. This gives the protein CASSPSQNQPQHF.

V gene TRBV5-6 combines with J gene TRBJ1-6, with D possibly being TRBD1 (5 bases). V lost 4 bases to trimming and J lost 4 bases, with 9 bases between them. The CDR3 is 14 amino acids. Per germline, CDR1 SGHDT and CDR2 YYEEEE. As DNA, the CDR3 is TGTGCCAGCAGCGAGGAGGGGTATAATTCACCCCTCCACTTT. It yields the protein CASSEEGYNSPLHF.

V and J are TRBV6-5 and TRBJ1-2; 8 bases line up with TRBD1. Germline CDR1 reads MNHEY; CDR2 reads SVGAGI. V lost 2 bases, J lost 8 bases, and 10 bases stayed unmatched. The CDR3 length is 15 residues. The CDR3 protein is CASSYTSGQAGGYTF. DNA of the CDR3: TGTGCCAGCAGTTACACCTCGGGACAGGCGGGGGGCTACACCTTC.

The rearrangement uses TRBV29-1 and TRBJ2-6; D remains unclear. CDR1 is SQVTM and CDR2 is ANQGSEA in the germline V gene. With 4 bases removed from V and 2 bases from J, the gap between germline ends came to 9 bases. The CDR3 has 14 amino acids. CDR3 bases: TGCAGCGTTGTTGCTGGAACTGGGGCCAACGTCCTGACTTTC. It yields the protein CSVVAGTGANVLTF.

This clone showed up just once. CDR3 loop: CASSRAGVETQYF. In DNA, the CDR3 is TGTGCCAGCAGTCGAGCGGGAGTAGAGACCCAGTACTTC. V usage is TRBV12-3 or TRBV12-4 and J usage is TRBJ2-5, with 8 bases fitting TRBD2. The V and J ends lost 5 bases and 4 bases, in that order; junction bases with no gene match: 3. The CDR3 runs 13 residues.

The chain links TRBV28 to TRBJ2-3, with D uncertain. Between the trimmed V and J ends, which lost 4 bases and 0 bases, there was a span of 8 bases. The germline CDR1 and CDR2 sequences are MDHEN and SYDVKM. There are 14 residues in the CDR3. The CDR3 loop reads CASSWATSTDTQYF. The CDR3 DNA follows: TGTGCCAGCAGTTGGGCCACTAGCACAGATACGCAGTATTTT.

The V call is TRBV5-8, the J call TRBJ2-7; 12 positions agree with TRBD2. The CDR3 is made up of 14 amino acids. Germline V gene sequence: CDR1 SGHTS, CDR2 YDEGEE. V dropped 2 bases and J dropped 7; count of bases not matched to a gene: 4. This CDR3 reads CASSFHLAGGEQYF. The CDR3, as DNA: TGTGCCAGCAGCTTTCATCTAGCGGGAGGGGAGCAGTACTTC.

The J gene is TRBJ2-7, the V gene TRBV3-1 (or the pseudogene TRBV3-2); 7 nucleotides match TRBD1. There are 11 residues in the CDR3. With 6 bases clipped from V and 9 bases from J, the junction kept 5 bases outside the gene matches. From germline, CDR1 is LGHDT and CDR2 YNNKEL (reference sequence). CDR3 region: CASRGAGGQYF. The CDR3 nucleotides read TGTGCCAGCAGGGGGGCAGGGGGGCAGTACTTC.

The chain carries TRBV20-1 and TRBJ2-1; D unclear. V gave up 5 bases and J gave up 10 bases, with 12 bases separating them. CDR1 DFQATT and CDR2 SNEGSKA come from the germline V gene (reference sequence). This CDR3 spans 11 amino acids. The CDR3 nucleotides are TGCAGTGCTCAGGCACAACTGGAGCAGTTCTTC. Its protein is CSAQAQLEQFF.

The chain carries TRBV2 and TRBJ2-7; D is ambiguous. With 2 bases removed from V and 4 bases from J, the gap between germline ends came to 15 bases. The length of the CDR3 is 15 residues. The germline gives CDR1 SNHLY, CDR2 FYNNEI. CDR3 sequence reads: CASSEIGGSTYEQYF. The CDR3 nucleotides are TGTGCCAGCAGTGAAATCGGCGGCAGTACTTACGAGCAGTACTTC.

The chain has TRBV29-1 and TRBJ2-7, with TRBD1 as a possible D gene (6 bases). Germline CDR1 is SQVTM and CDR2 is ANQGSEA. V shed 6 bases and J shed 0 bases, with 9 bases lying between them. The CDR3 runs to 12 residues. The CDR3 bases are TGCAGCGTAATACAGGGCTCCTACGAGCAGTACTTC. It is translated as CSVIQGSYEQYF.

J is TRBJ2-3 and V is TRBV2; D perhaps matches TRBD1 (6 bases). V lost 6 bases and J lost 6, with 13 bases in between. CDR3 length: 13 residues. Germline V gives CDR1 SNHLY, CDR2 FYNNEI. CDR3 in DNA: TGTGCCAGCAGCTTACAGGGCAGGGATACGCAGTATTTT. Translated: CASSLQGRDTQYF.

V and J are TRBV2 and TRBJ2-7; TRBD1 matches 7 bases. V was clipped by 6 bases and J by 0 bases; unmatched bases: 11. There are 16 residues in the CDR3. Germline assignment: CDR1 SNHLY and CDR2 FYNNEI. CDR3 in DNA: TGTGCCAGCAGCCGAACAAGGGGACAGCTCTCCTACGAGCAGTACTTC. The encoded protein is CASSRTRGQLSYEQYF.

The chain is built from TRBV7-2 and TRBJ2-3; 13 bases line up with TRBD2. CDR1 and CDR2 (germline): SGHTA, FQGNSA. There are 14 residues in the CDR3. Unmatched junction bases numbered 1, after V lost 4 bases and J lost 6 bases. The chain's CDR3 is CASSSGLAGDTQYF. The DNA of the CDR3 is TGTGCCAGCAGCTCGGGACTAGCGGGGGATACGCAGTATTTT.

The chain carries TRBV5-1 and TRBJ1-3; the D gene is possibly TRBD1 (5 bases). Germline loops: CDR1 SGHRS, CDR2 YFSETQ. The ends were cut back, 0 bases at V and 4 bases at J, with 14 bases in the middle. The CDR3 consists of 16 residues. The CDR3 here is CASSLAGASQGNTIYF. DNA of the CDR3: TGCGCCAGCAGCTTGGCCGGGGCCAGCCAAGGAAACACCATATATTTT.

This chain uses TRBV2 with TRBJ1-4; D is unclear. The ends were cut back, 6 bases at V and 0 bases at J, with 14 bases in the middle. The CDR3 runs to 16 residues. CDR1 and CDR2 (germline): SNHLY, FYNNEI. CDR3 protein: CASSLWDLATNEKLFF. The CDR3 DNA sequence: TGTGCCAGCAGCCTTTGGGATTTGGCAACTAATGAAAAACTGTTTTTT.

On this clone itself: The sample carries other DNA sequences with the same CDR3. The CDR3 region has the DNA TGTGCCAGCAGCCTGTTAGCGGGGGAGGAGACCCAGTACTTC. It translates to CASSLLAGEETQYF. V gene TRBV4-2 combines with J gene TRBJ2-5, with TRBD2 matching over 9 bases. Germline values: CDR1 LGHNA, CDR2 YNFKEQ. This CDR3 has 14 residues. The trim removed 4 bases at V and 5 bases at J, leaving 5 bases unmatched.

V and J are TRBV11-2 and TRBJ2-1, with D perhaps TRBD2 (6 bases). The CDR3 has 15 residues. Germline V gene data show CDR1 as SGHAT and CDR2 as FQNNGV. The ends were cut back, 0 bases at V and 4 bases at J, with 10 bases in the middle. CDR3 in amino acids: CASSLDAGLYNEQFF. The CDR3 bases are TGTGCCAGCAGCTTAGACGCGGGGTTATACAATGAGCAGTTCTTC.

The chain uses TRBV6-4 and TRBJ1-1, with a tentative D call TRBD1 (5 bases). V was shortened by 4 bases and J by 6 bases, with 9 bases between the two germline ends. The CDR3 extends over 12 amino acids. Per the germline V gene, CDR1 is MRHNA and CDR2 is SNTAGT. The CDR3 DNA is TGTGCCAGCAGTGCAGGGCTGGCTGAAGCTTTCTTT. The encoded protein is CASSAGLAEAFF.

The rearrangement uses TRBV15 and TRBJ2-4, with D perhaps TRBD2 (6 bases). V gave up 2 bases and J gave up 0 bases, with 14 bases separating them. Germline-derived CDR1 and CDR2 are LNHNV and YYDKDF (reference sequence). The CDR3 sequence is 17 residues long. This chain's CDR3 is CATSRFRESSAKNIQYF. The CDR3 DNA sequence: TGTGCCACCAGCAGATTTCGGGAGTCGTCAGCCAAAAACATTCAGTACTTC.

V and J are TRBV7-2 and TRBJ2-2; D uncertain. This CDR3 contains 13 residues. V was pared by 3 bases and J by 2 bases, with 4 bases between. The germline CDR1 and CDR2 sequences are SGHTA and FQGNSA. The CDR3 DNA reads TGTGCCAGCAGCTTGACAAACACCGGGGAGCTGTTTTTT. Protein sequence: CASSLTNTGELFF.

This clone occurred a few times. V gene TRBV29-1 combines with J gene TRBJ1-2; D unclear. The germline V gene encodes CDR1 SQVTM and CDR2 ANQGSEA. The CDR3 has 13 amino acids. Trimming took off 6 bases at V and 8 bases at J, with 19 bases between the two ends. The CDR3 here is CSVLGGGSHGYTF. CDR3 coding DNA: TGCAGCGTCCTCGGAGGTGGCAGCCACGGCTACACCTTC.

This sequence joins TRBV5-4 and TRBJ1-1; 8 bases are a match to TRBD1. The ends lost 4 bases at V and 6 bases at J; junction bases unmatched: 5. Germline CDR1 SGHNT, CDR2 YYREEE (reference sequence). CDR3 length: 13 residues. CDR3 amino acids: CASSQDRASEAFF. The CDR3 DNA is TGTGCCAGCAGCCAGGACAGGGCCTCTGAAGCTTTCTTT.

The V gene is TRBV5-1, the J gene TRBJ2-1, with 12 positions matching TRBD2. The trim removed 3 bases at V and 9 bases at J, leaving 19 bases unmatched. Germline loops: CDR1 SGHRS, CDR2 YFSETQ. This CDR3 comprises 19 residues. The chain's CDR3 is CASSSGGLAGREYNIEQFF. The CDR3 DNA sequence: TGCGCCAGCAGCTCGGGAGGACTAGCGGGAAGGGAGTACAATATTGAGCAGTTCTTC.

The V and J genes are TRBV4-1 and TRBJ1-5, with a tentative D call TRBD1 (6 bases). V was pared by 0 bases and J by 9 bases, with 12 bases between. The CDR3 covers 14 residues. The germline V gene has CDR1 MGHRA and CDR2 YSYEKL. CDR3 protein: CASSQDPGVMPQHF. In DNA form, the CDR3 reads TGCGCCAGCAGCCAAGATCCAGGGGTGATGCCCCAGCATTTT.

This clone occurred once. The chain couples TRBV9 to TRBJ1-1, with TRBD1 identical over 7 bases. The CDR3 runs to 16 residues. J gave up 2 bases and V 0 bases, and 7 bases lay outside the gene matches. Germline lookup yields CDR1 SGDLS and CDR2 YYNGEE. CDR3: CASSVAGGTANTEAFF. CDR3 coding DNA: TGTGCCAGCAGCGTAGCTGGAGGGACAGCCAACACTGAAGCTTTCTTT.

The V and J genes are TRBV4-2 and TRBJ2-2; tentatively, D is TRBD1 (6 bases). The CDR3 length is 14 residues. Trimming left V 7 bases short and J 3 bases short, with 12 bases between. Germline V CDR1 and CDR2: LGHNA, YNFKEQ. CDR3 amino acids: CASKRSGDTGELFF. The DNA of the CDR3 is TGTGCCAGCAAAAGGTCAGGGGACACCGGGGAGCTGTTTTTT.

The chain employs TRBV11-1 and TRBJ2-1, with unresolved D. V was pared by 1 base and J by 2 bases, with 3 bases between. CDR3 size: 13 residues. The germline V gene has CDR1 SGHAT and CDR2 FQDESV (reference sequence). This chain's CDR3 is CASSLGPYNEQFF. The CDR3 bases are TGTGCCAGCAGCTTAGGCCCCTACAATGAGCAGTTCTTC. Full variable domain (missing parts from reference TRBV11-1 and TRBJ2-1): EAEVAQSPRYKITEKSQAVAFWCDPISGHATLYWYRQILGQGPELLVQFQDESVVDDSQLPKDRFSAERLKGVDSTLKIQPAELGDSAMYLCASSLGPYNEQFFGPGTRLTVL.